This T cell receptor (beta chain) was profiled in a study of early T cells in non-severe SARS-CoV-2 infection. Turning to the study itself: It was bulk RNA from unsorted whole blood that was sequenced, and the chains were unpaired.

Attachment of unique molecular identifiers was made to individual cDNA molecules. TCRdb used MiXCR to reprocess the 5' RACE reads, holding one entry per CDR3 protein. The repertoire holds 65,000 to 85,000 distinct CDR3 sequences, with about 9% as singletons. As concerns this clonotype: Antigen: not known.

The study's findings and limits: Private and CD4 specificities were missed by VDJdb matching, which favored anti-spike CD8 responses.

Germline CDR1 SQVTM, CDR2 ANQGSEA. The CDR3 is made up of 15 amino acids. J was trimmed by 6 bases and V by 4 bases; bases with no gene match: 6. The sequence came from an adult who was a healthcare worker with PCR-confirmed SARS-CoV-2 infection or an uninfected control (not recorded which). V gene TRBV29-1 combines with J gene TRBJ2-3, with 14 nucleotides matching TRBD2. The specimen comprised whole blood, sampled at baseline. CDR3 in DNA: TGCAGCGTTGCGGGACTAGCGGGAGTCGGGGATACGCAGTATTTT. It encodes CSVAGLAGVGDTQYF.